Following are 9 T cell receptor beta chains from one sample sequenced in a study of tumor-infiltrating lymphocytes in primary liver carcinoma. The input was approximately 500 ng total RNA; TCR beta cDNA was made from it with a constant-region primer. Sequencing libraries for TCR beta derived from three nested multiplex PCR rounds that used slightly modified ARM-PCR. TRBV1-TRBV30 forward primers paired with a C-beta reverse primer were used in the first two PCR rounds, which ran approximately 10 cycles each. In TCRdb, the multiplex PCR reads were re-called with MiXCR into one record per CDR3 protein. The data hold about 180,000 distinct CDR3 sequences, with roughly three fifths observed a single time. Germline DNA was also extracted, while the blood RNA originated from unsorted whole blood. Sequenced material: peripheral blood. The receptors stem from a man aged 35-49 years with primary liver carcinoma and hepatitis B virus infection.

Note on this clonotype: This likely comes from a read error, as the CDR3 has no conserved phenylalanine or tryptophan at its end. The chain uses TRBV29-1 and TRBJ2-3; TRBD1 matches 7 bases. CDR1 is SQVTM, CDR2 ANQGSEA, per germline. V was pared by 3 bases and J by 6 bases, with 6 bases of the junction left unmatched. The CDR3 is 13 amino acids. The CDR3 here is CSVEGLQGDTQYC. CDR3 nucleotides: TGCAGCGTTGAGGGCTTACAGGGGGATACGCAGTATTGT.

In regard to this clonotype: A clone one base away is much larger, so this may be a read error. The chain couples TRBV11-2 to TRBJ1-1; 7 positions agree with TRBD1. The CDR3 runs to 14 residues. Germline-derived CDR1 and CDR2 are SGHAT and FQNNGV. CDR3 bases: TGTGTCAGCAAAGCGGACAGGTCGAACACTGAAGCTTTCTTT. Translated: CVSKADRSNTEAFF.

This rearrangement joins TRBV5-1 to TRBJ1-1; TRBD1 aligns across 7 bases. J gave up 4 bases and V 5 bases, and 5 bases lay outside the gene matches. Germline loops: CDR1 SGHRS, CDR2 YFSETQ. CDR3 length: 13 amino acids. The CDR3 loop reads CASSTGEGTEAFF. CDR3 coding DNA: TGCGCCAGCAGTACAGGGGAAGGCACTGAAGCTTTCTTT. Using reference TRBV5-1 and TRBJ1-1 for the parts outside the CDR3, the full variable domain is KAGVTQTPRYLIKTRGQQVTLSCSPISGHRSVSWYQQTPGQGLQFLFEYFSETQRNKGNFPGRFSGRQFSNSRSEMNVSTLELGDSALYLCASSTGEGTEAFFGQGTRLTVV.

Concerning this clonotype: An end of the junction differs from the germline gene, which may be a read error. The rearrangement uses TRBV4-1 and TRBJ2-1; 8 positions match TRBD2. The CDR3 runs to 18 residues. From germline, CDR1 is MGHRA and CDR2 YSYEKL. CDR3 residues: CAISLTGGEGRTHNEQFF. CDR3 coding DNA: TGCGCCATCAGCCTCACGGGAGGGGAGGGCAGAACTCACAATGAGCAGTTCTTC.

This clonotype turned up a few times. The rearrangement links TRBV5-6 to TRBJ2-3; no clear D gene. Germline CDR1 SGHDT, CDR2 YYEEEE. The CDR3 contains 13 residues. V was trimmed by 3 bases and J by 2 bases, leaving 7 bases between them. The CDR3 region is CASSYLNTDTQYF. CDR3 sequence (DNA): TGTGCCAGCAGCTACCTAAACACAGATACGCAGTATTTT.

Comment on this clonotype: A much larger clone is a single base away; this may be a read error. This chain uses TRBV11-2 with TRBJ2-7, with a weak D call TRBD1 (5 bases). Trimming pared 9 bases from V and 0 bases from J, leaving 12 bases between. CDR1 SGHAT and CDR2 FQNNGV come from the germline V gene. This CDR3 has 13 amino acids. The CDR3 region has the DNA TGTGCCAGAGGACCCGACAGCTCCTACGAGCAGTACTTC. This gives the protein CARGPDSSYEQYF.

The chain recombines TRBV6-5 with TRBJ2-7; D gene unclear. The CDR3 covers 11 residues. CDR1 is MNHEY and CDR2 is SVGAGI in the germline V gene. With 5 bases removed from V and 6 bases from J, the gap between germline ends came to 8 bases. CDR3 in amino acids: CASSKGSEQYF. Written as DNA, the CDR3 is TGTGCCAGCAGTAAAGGCTCCGAGCAGTACTTC.

As concerns this clonotype: Sequence at one end of the junction differs from germline and may be a read error. The rearrangement links TRBV6-5 to TRBJ1-5; D is perhaps TRBD1 (5 bases). Per germline, CDR1 MNHEY and CDR2 SVGAGI. There are 14 residues in the CDR3. The CDR3, as DNA: TGTGCCAGCAGTCCCCGGGACGCTTCTCAGCACCAGCATTTT. Amino acids: CASSPRDASQHQHF.

The V gene is TRBV6-5, the J gene TRBJ2-1; D is ambiguous. The length of the CDR3 is 15 residues. The V gene's germline CDR1 is MNHEY and CDR2 SVGAGI. Trimming stripped 2 bases from V and 6 bases from J, with 14 bases between. CDR3 region: CASSYPMVEINEQFF. The CDR3 DNA reads TGTGCCAGCAGTTACCCGATGGTAGAGATCAATGAGCAGTTCTTC.